The entry below describes one T cell receptor (beta chain). The entry originates in a study of blood T cell repertoires in COVID-19. Profiled with immunoSEQ multiplex PCR; TCRdb holds only in-frame clones, not every one. This repertoire shows approximately 390,000 clones, approximately 88% found once; its top ten account for over 2%. The germline V gene has CDR1 SNHLY and CDR2 FYNNEI. V was clipped by 2 bases and J by 5 bases, with 9 bases between them. The CDR3 is 14 amino acids. Sequences were obtained from PBMCs or T cells enriched from blood (not recorded which). This rearrangement joins TRBV2 to TRBJ2-2; the D is unclear. The sequence was collected from a woman aged 40 to 50 with acute COVID-19. The CDR3 here is CASSELMSTGELFF. Written as DNA, the CDR3 is TGTGCCAGCAGTGAATTGATGAGTACCGGGGAGCTGTTTTTT. Using reference TRBV2 and TRBJ2-2 for the parts outside the CDR3, the full variable domain is EPEVTQTPSHQVTQMGQEVILRCVPISNHLYFYWYRQILGQKVEFLVSFYNNEISEKSEIFDDQFSVERPDGSNFTLKIRSTKLEDSAMYFCASSELMSTGELFFGEGSRLTVL.